This paragraph reports one TCR beta chain. The entry originates in a study of blood T cell repertoires in COVID-19. Study overall: The study drew acute and convalescent COVID-19 samples from the United States, Italy and Spain. Nucleic acid was either cDNA or gDNA, and it came from T cells, B-cell-depleted T cells, or PBMCs.

Authors' analysis steps: Reference gene primer amplification gave nucleated cell count estimates. Profiled with immunoSEQ multiplex PCR; TCRdb holds only in-frame clones, not every one. Clonal size and the V and J genes are those of that table, whereas D and trimming came from the DNA. The data hold approximately 100,000 clones, with 65% to 85% observed a single time. V shed 5 bases, J shed 5 bases, and the junction held 8 bases outside the gene matches. The CDR3 is made up of 14 amino acids. From germline, CDR1 is MDHEN and CDR2 SYDVKM. The TCR was taken from an older woman with acute or convalescent COVID-19. The specimen was peripheral blood. The J gene is TRBJ2-7, the V gene TRBV28; 8 nucleotides align to TRBD1. The CDR3 protein is CASSAGGARHEQYF. The CDR3 nucleotides are TGTGCCAGCAGTGCAGGGGGCGCGAGGCACGAGCAGTACTTC.